The clone carrying this TCR beta chain was observed a few times. The antigen is unknown. One entry per CDR3 protein, called by TCRdb with MiXCR from the 5' RACE reads. The table lists 60,000 to 65,000 distinct CDR3 sequences, about 9.4% of them singletons, with about 1.1% in the top ten. This sample is part of a study of T-cell memory formation after mild COVID-19. Study at large: Largely donor-specific sequence clusters came from a couple of donors. Study-level findings and limits: The study found contracting CD4+ clones mainly in CM and EM and contracting CD8+ clones in EMRA. Balance between CD4 and CD8 was seen in clones contracting day 15 to 85, and a CD4+ lean was seen in later expanders.

V lost 6 bases, J lost 7 bases, and 10 bases lay in between. This CDR3 comprises 11 residues. CDR1 is DFQATT and CDR2 is SNEGSKA in the germline V gene (reference sequence). The chain employs TRBV20-1 and TRBJ1-3, with unresolved D. The sample comprised PBMCs or a T cell subset sorted from them (not recorded which). This TCR came from a man aged 18 to 35 who had mild COVID-19 (a few samples of this study predate the infection). Cell type and time point are not known. The CDR3: CSASLENTIYF. CDR3 nucleotide sequence: TGCAGTGCCAGCCTGGAGAACACCATATATTTT.